This TCR beta chain was observed in a study of technical replicates of blood from a few donors. The J segment lost 0 bases and the V segment lost 7 bases, leaving 16 bases of the junction unmatched. The CDR3 has 19 amino acids. Germline V gene data show CDR1 as WSHSY and CDR2 as SAAADI. TCRdb's table, derived via immunoSEQ multiplex PCR, lists solely in-frame clones and lacks some. The sample contains about 15,000 clones, over 75% of which appear only once. The sequence was obtained from a human donor in good health. Some clones in this sample may be carry-over from other donors' samples. The chain joins TRBV10-2 to TRBJ2-1; 9 positions agree with TRBD2. Sequenced input: PBMCs. The CDR3 is CASTSVSGGRGSSYNEQFF. For the CDR3, the DNA is TGCGCCAGCACTAGTGTATCAGGCGGGAGGGGAAGCTCCTACAATGAGCAGTTCTTC.